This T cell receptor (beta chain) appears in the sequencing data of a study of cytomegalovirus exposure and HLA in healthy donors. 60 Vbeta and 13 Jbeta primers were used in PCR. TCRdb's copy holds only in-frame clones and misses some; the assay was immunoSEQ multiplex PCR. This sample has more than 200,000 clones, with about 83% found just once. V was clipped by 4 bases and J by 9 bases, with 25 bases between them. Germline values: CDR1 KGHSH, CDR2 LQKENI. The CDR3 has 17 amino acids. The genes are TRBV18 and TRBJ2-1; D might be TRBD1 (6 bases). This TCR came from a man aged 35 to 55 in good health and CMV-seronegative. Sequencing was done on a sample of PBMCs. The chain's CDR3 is CASSLSVLQGAFGEQFF. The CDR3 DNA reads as TGTGCCAGCTCACTGTCGGTATTACAGGGCGCCTTCGGTGAGCAGTTCTTC.